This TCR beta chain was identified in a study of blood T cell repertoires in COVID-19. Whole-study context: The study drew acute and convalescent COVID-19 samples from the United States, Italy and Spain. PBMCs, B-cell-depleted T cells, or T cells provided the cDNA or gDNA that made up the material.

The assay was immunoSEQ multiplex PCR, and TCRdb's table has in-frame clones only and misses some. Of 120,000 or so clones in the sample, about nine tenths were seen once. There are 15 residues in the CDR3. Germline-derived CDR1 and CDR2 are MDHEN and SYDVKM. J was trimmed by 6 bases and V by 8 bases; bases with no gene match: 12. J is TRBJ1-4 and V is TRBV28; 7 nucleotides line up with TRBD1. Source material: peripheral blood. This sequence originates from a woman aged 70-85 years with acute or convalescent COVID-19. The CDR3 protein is CASSRLEQGYEKLFF. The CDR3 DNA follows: TGTGCCAGCTCTCGGCTGGAACAGGGGTATGAAAAACTGTTTTTT.